Presented here are 3 T cell receptor beta chains from one specimen sequenced in a study of T cells in Graves' hyperthyroidism and ophthalmopathy. Authors of the study amplified TCR beta CDR3 regions from RNA transcripts. HTBI primers were used for first-round RT-PCR of the TCR CDR3. MiXCR, run by TCRdb on the multiplex PCR reads, gives a single entry per CDR3 protein. The sample holds 660,000 or so distinct CDR3 sequences, just under 45% seen once. The sample consisted of peripheral blood or thyroid tissue (not recorded which). Source of these receptors: an adult man with Graves' disease, either hyperthyroidism or ophthalmopathy (not recorded which).

This clonotype has only a few counts. A read error may account for a junction end that differs from germline. The rearrangement uses TRBV10-3 and TRBJ1-5; D ambiguous. The CDR3 spans 15 residues. Germline assignment: CDR1 ENHRY and CDR2 SYGVKD. The CDR3 region is CASSLDPYSNQPQHF. The DNA for the CDR3 is TGTGCCAGCAGTTTAGACCCGTATAGCAATCAGCCCCAGCATTTT.

This clonotype was recorded at least ten times. The chain combines TRBV29-1 with TRBJ1-1; D unresolved. This CDR3 contains 15 residues. Trimming left V 4 bases short and J 3 bases short, with 18 bases between. CDR1 SQVTM and CDR2 ANQGSEA come from the germline V gene. The CDR3 region is CSVAHSGFVDTEAFF. The CDR3 bases are TGCAGCGTTGCCCACTCAGGATTTGTTGACACTGAAGCTTTCTTT.

The gene calls are TRBV13 and TRBJ1-2, with D unclear. V was cut by 6 bases and J by 0 bases, with 14 bases left in between. Germline assignment: CDR1 PRHDT and CDR2 FYEKMQ (reference sequence). CDR3 length: 15 residues. The CDR3 sequence: CASSFSGGSNYGYTF. The DNA for the CDR3 is TGTGCCAGCAGTTTCAGTGGCGGCTCTAACTATGGCTACACCTTC. The variable domain in full, completed from reference TRBV13 and TRBJ1-2, reads AAGVIQSPRHLIKEKRETATLKCYPIPRHDTVYWYQQGPGQDPQFLISFYEKMQSDKGSIPDRFSAQQFSDYHSELNMSSLELGDSALYFCASSFSGGSNYGYTFGSGTRLTVV.